The 30 T cell receptor beta chains below come from one sample, sequenced in a study of blood T cell repertoires in COVID-19. TCRdb's table, derived via immunoSEQ multiplex PCR, lists solely in-frame clones and lacks some. This sample has roughly 290,000 clones, with approximately 83% found just once. What was sequenced was PBMCs or T cells enriched from blood (not recorded which). All receptors come from a man aged 25 to 45 who had recovered from COVID-19.

The V gene is TRBV6-5, the J gene TRBJ1-2, with TRBD1 as a possible D gene (6 bases). Germline lookup yields CDR1 MNHEY and CDR2 SVGAGI. The CDR3 sequence is 13 residues long. The ends were cut back, 5 bases at V and 7 bases at J, with 14 bases in the middle. The CDR3 reads CASSKQGVVGYTF. CDR3 bases: TGTGCCAGCAGTAAACAGGGCGTAGTTGGCTACACCTTC.

This clone appeared once. V is TRBV30 and J is TRBJ1-2, with D tentatively TRBD1 (5 bases). Germline V gives CDR1 GTSNPN, CDR2 SVGIG (reference sequence). Trimming removed 2 bases from V and 7 bases from J, with 8 bases in between. The CDR3 totals 11 residues. CDR3 amino acids: CAWSRRVGYTF. The CDR3 region has the DNA TGTGCCTGGAGTCGCAGGGTTGGCTACACCTTC.

J is TRBJ1-1 and V is TRBV5-1; 8 bases fit TRBD1. The V gene's germline CDR1 is SGHRS and CDR2 YFSETQ. V lost 3 bases and J lost 5; bases outside the gene matches: 6. CDR3 size: 14 residues. The CDR3 sequence: CASSSKTGETEAFF. The CDR3 DNA sequence: TGCGCCAGCAGCTCTAAGACAGGGGAGACTGAAGCTTTCTTT.

The J gene is TRBJ2-7, the V gene TRBV5-5; a possible D gene is TRBD1 (6 bases). V gave up 4 bases and J gave up 1 base, with 15 bases separating them. CDR3 size: 15 residues. The V gene's germline CDR1 is SGHKS and CDR2 YYEKEE (reference sequence). CDR3 sequence reads: CASSQTGGFSYEQYF. Here the CDR3 DNA reads TGTGCCAGCAGCCAGACAGGCGGGTTTTCCTACGAGCAGTACTTC.

A word on this clone: This may come from a read error, since a much larger clone is one base off. The same CDR3 is also encoded by other DNA sequences in this sample. The CDR3 is CASSLGQNYGYTF. Here the CDR3 DNA reads TGCGCCAGCAGCTTGGGTCAGAACTATGGCTACACCTTC. This chain uses TRBV5-1 with TRBJ1-2; D not resolved. CDR1 is SGHRS, CDR2 YFSETQ, per germline. This CDR3 comprises 13 residues. Deletions cut 0 bases from V and 2 bases from J, with 5 bases between.

The J gene is TRBJ2-7, the V gene TRBV28; D may be TRBD1 (7 bases). CDR1 is MDHEN, CDR2 SYDVKM, per germline. CDR3 size: 14 residues. V was trimmed by 6 bases and J by 2 bases, leaving 14 bases between them. Written as DNA, the CDR3 is TGTGCCAGCAGGACCCCAGGGGGGACCTACGAGCAGTACTTC. Amino acids: CASRTPGGTYEQYF. The full variable domain, rest sourced from reference TRBV28 and TRBJ2-7, is DVKVTQSSRYLVKRTGEKVFLECVQDMDHENMFWYRQDPGLGLRLIYFSYDVKMKEKGDIPEGYSVSREKKERFSLILESASTNQTSMYLCASRTPGGTYEQYFGPGTRLTVT.

The chain links TRBV4-1 to TRBJ1-2; maybe TRBD1 (6 bases). V lost 0 bases and J 3 bases, leaving 23 bases between the germline ends. This CDR3 is 19 amino acids long. The germline V gene encodes CDR1 MGHRA and CDR2 YSYEKL. In DNA, the CDR3 is TGCGCCAGCAGCCAAGATAAGGGGGGGCGCCGGCCCCCTGACTATGGCTACACCTTC. Amino acid sequence: CASSQDKGGRRPPDYGYTF.

The V call is TRBV6-6, the J call TRBJ2-3; 8 bases match TRBD1. Germline CDR1 reads MNHNY; CDR2 reads SVGAGI (reference sequence). The V gene end was trimmed by 9 bases and the J gene end by 7 bases; junction bases not matched to a gene: 15. This CDR3 contains 15 residues. CDR3 region: CASAPQGASGNTQYF. The CDR3 nucleotides read TGTGCCAGTGCCCCGCAGGGGGCCTCGGGGAATACGCAGTATTTT.

The V and J genes are TRBV6-1 and TRBJ1-6, with a tentative D call TRBD1 (5 bases). Germline V gives CDR1 MNHNS, CDR2 SASEGT. Trimming took off 4 bases at V and 6 bases at J, with 19 bases between the two ends. The CDR3 covers 17 residues. CDR3 region: CASSVNGIPGGNSPLHF. The CDR3 bases are TGTGCCAGCAGTGTAAACGGGATCCCCGGGGGTAATTCACCCCTCCACTTT.

The chain employs TRBV7-9 and TRBJ1-1, with D unclear. CDR1 and CDR2 (germline): SEHNR, FQNEAQ (reference sequence). This CDR3 region has 15 residues. Between the trimmed V and J ends, which lost 1 base and 0 bases, there was a span of 9 bases. CDR3 in amino acids: CASSLDLRLNTEAFF. Written as DNA, the CDR3 is TGTGCCAGCAGCTTAGATTTACGGTTGAACACTGAAGCTTTCTTT.

The rearrangement links TRBV5-6 to TRBJ2-7, with TRBD1 identical over 8 bases. The V segment lost 4 bases and the J segment 1 base; nucleotides outside the gene matches: 7. Germline values: CDR1 SGHDT, CDR2 YYEEEE. The CDR3 extends over 15 amino acids. The CDR3 nucleotides are TGTGCCAGCAGCCAAGGACAGGGTACATCCTACGAGCAGTACTTC. Translating it yields CASSQGQGTSYEQYF. Based on the CDR3 plus reference TRBV5-6 and TRBJ2-7, the full variable domain is DAGVTQSPTHLIKTRGQQVTLRCSPKSGHDTVSWYQQALGQGPQFIFQYYEEEERQRGNFPDRFSGHQFPNYSSELNVNALLLGDSALYLCASSQGQGTSYEQYFGPGTRLTVT.

The gene calls are TRBV20-1 and TRBJ2-1; 7 nucleotides match TRBD1. Germline CDR1 and CDR2: DFQATT and SNEGSKA (reference sequence). The CDR3 length is 14 residues. The J segment lost 5 bases and the V segment lost 3 bases, leaving 7 bases of the junction unmatched. The chain's CDR3 is CSASRQGVHNEQFF. CDR3 coding DNA: TGCAGTGCTAGTAGACAGGGTGTTCACAATGAGCAGTTCTTC.

This chain uses TRBV7-3 with TRBJ2-1; possibly TRBD2 for D (6 bases). V was trimmed by 1 base and J by 9 bases, leaving 13 bases between them. Germline V gene sequence: CDR1 SGHTA, CDR2 FQGTGA. The CDR3 sequence is 14 residues long. The CDR3 is CASSLNGGTGEQFF. CDR3 DNA: TGTGCCAGCAGCTTAAATGGCGGGACTGGTGAGCAGTTCTTC.

The chain carries TRBV10-3 and TRBJ1-2, with a tentative D call TRBD1 (6 bases). The CDR3 spans 14 residues. V was pared by 7 bases and J by 4 bases, with 16 bases between. Germline V lookup: CDR1 ENHRY, CDR2 SYGVKD. The CDR3 DNA is TGTGCCATCACCCACGGGGGGGCTGGCTATGGCTACACCTTC. Its translation is CAITHGGAGYGYTF.

The chain links TRBV3-1 (or the pseudogene TRBV3-2) to TRBJ2-5; 15 bases are shared with TRBD2. The CDR3 covers 16 residues. Trimming cost V 2 bases and J 4 bases; bases outside gene matches: 2. CDR1 and CDR2 (germline): LGHDT, YNNKEL (reference sequence). The CDR3 region has the DNA TGTGCCAGCAGCCAACGGACTAGCGGGGGGGCAGAGACCCAGTACTTC. Translation: CASSQRTSGGAETQYF.

The gene calls are TRBV5-1 and TRBJ1-4, with D uncertain. The CDR3 is made up of 16 amino acids. Germline V lookup: CDR1 SGHRS, CDR2 YFSETQ. V shed 0 bases and J shed 0 bases, with 9 bases lying between them. Here the CDR3 DNA reads TGCGCCAGCAGCTTGGGTACTGACTCAACTAATGAAAAACTGTTTTTT. Translating gives CASSLGTDSTNEKLFF.

This clone was counted between two and nine times. The chain is built from TRBV10-2 and TRBJ1-2; 7 bases align to TRBD1. Looked up from germline, CDR1 is WSHSY and CDR2 is SAAADI. Trimming cost V 3 bases and J 5 bases; bases outside gene matches: 3. CDR3 size: 13 residues. The CDR3 nucleotides read TGCGCCAGCAGTGATCCAGGGGGATATGGCTACACCTTC. This encodes CASSDPGGYGYTF.

A single count supports this clone. This rearrangement joins TRBV19 to TRBJ1-5; tentative D call: TRBD1 (6 bases). Trimming left V 2 bases short and J 6 bases short, with 11 bases between. Per the germline V gene, CDR1 is LNHDA and CDR2 is SQIVND (reference sequence). The CDR3 is 14 residues long. The CDR3 loop is CASSIQGLFQPQHF. As DNA, the CDR3 is TGTGCCAGTAGTATACAGGGGTTATTTCAGCCCCAGCATTTT.

The chain employs TRBV7-9 and TRBJ2-5, with D possibly TRBD1 on 5 matching bases. Trimming removed 1 base from V and 2 bases from J, with 11 bases in between. Germline V gives CDR1 SEHNR, CDR2 FQNEAQ (reference sequence). The CDR3 is 15 residues long. CDR3 bases: TGTGCCAGCAGCTTAGTTCAGGGTGCACAAGAGACCCAGTACTTC. This encodes CASSLVQGAQETQYF.

V and J are TRBV5-6 and TRBJ1-2; TRBD1 matches 8 bases. V shed 0 bases and J 6 bases; nucleotides not matched to a gene: 7. The germline V gene encodes CDR1 SGHDT and CDR2 YYEEEE. CDR3 size: 15 residues. The DNA of the CDR3 is TGTGCCAGCAGCTTGGGGCAGGGGGCATTCAATGGCTACACCTTC. It codes for CASSLGQGAFNGYTF. The full variable domain, in which reference TRBV5-6 and TRBJ1-2 provide the parts outside the CDR3, is DAGVTQSPTHLIKTRGQQVTLRCSPKSGHDTVSWYQQALGQGPQFIFQYYEEEERQRGNFPDRFSGHQFPNYSSELNVNALLLGDSALYLCASSLGQGAFNGYTFGSGTRLTVV.

V gene TRBV2 combines with J gene TRBJ1-4; TRBD1 is a possible D gene (6 bases). With 8 bases removed from V and 1 base from J, the gap between germline ends came to 11 bases. Germline V gene sequence: CDR1 SNHLY, CDR2 FYNNEI. The CDR3 spans 14 residues. The CDR3 loop is CASGGGRTNEKLFF. The CDR3, as DNA: TGTGCCAGCGGGGGCGGGAGAACTAATGAAAAACTGTTTTTT.

This clone was picked up one time. This chain uses TRBV18 with TRBJ1-3; 8 bases are a match to TRBD1. CDR1 and CDR2 (germline): KGHSH, LQKENI. Trimming took 2 bases from V and 8 from J; bases not matched to a gene: 8. The CDR3 length is 15 residues. CDR3 amino acids: CASSPNVDRGDTIYF. As DNA, the CDR3 is TGTGCCAGCTCACCAAATGTCGACAGGGGAGACACCATATATTTT.

This chain connects TRBV30 to TRBJ2-1; 9 nucleotides agree with TRBD2. The germline V gene has CDR1 GTSNPN and CDR2 SVGIG (reference sequence). The V gene end was trimmed by 5 bases and the J gene end by 6 bases; junction bases not matched to a gene: 2. CDR3 length equals 12 residues. The CDR3 bases are TGTGCCTGGGTGGGACTAGCCAATGAGCAGTTCTTC. Translation: CAWVGLANEQFF.

This sequence joins TRBV4-1 and TRBJ1-2; 7 positions agree with TRBD1. Germline CDR1 and CDR2: MGHRA and YSYEKL. V shed 0 bases, J shed 4 bases, and the junction held 11 bases outside the gene matches. The CDR3 is 17 residues long. CDR3 residues: CASSQEFPQGVAYGYTF. As DNA, the CDR3 is TGCGCCAGCAGCCAAGAATTCCCGCAGGGGGTTGCCTATGGCTACACCTTC.

The rearrangement uses TRBV25-1 and TRBJ2-2; tentatively, D is TRBD1 (5 bases). CDR1 and CDR2 from the germline V gene are MGHDK and SYGVNS. This CDR3 spans 15 amino acids. V was pared by 3 bases and J by 2 bases, with 10 bases between. CDR3 loop: CASSEAGPNTGELFF. CDR3 in DNA: TGTGCCAGCAGTGAGGCAGGGCCCAACACCGGGGAGCTGTTTTTT. Using reference TRBV25-1 and TRBJ2-2 for the parts outside the CDR3, the full variable domain is EADIYQTPRYLVIGTGKKITLECSQTMGHDKMYWYQQDPGMELHLIHYSYGVNSTEKGDLSSESTVSRIRTEHFPLTLESARPSHTSQYLCASSEAGPNTGELFFGEGSRLTVL.

V usage is TRBV7-9 and J usage is TRBJ1-2, with D uncertain. The V gene lost 1 base and the J gene lost 2 bases, with 8 bases spanning the gap. CDR1 and CDR2 from the germline V gene are SEHNR and FQNEAQ (reference sequence). The CDR3 runs 14 residues. The CDR3 nucleotides read TGTGCCAGCAGCTTAGAATGGGCAAACTATGGCTACACCTTC. This translates into CASSLEWANYGYTF.

This clone was counted a single time. The chain joins TRBV23-1 to TRBJ2-3, with TRBD1 identical over 12 bases. TRBV23-1 has ORF status, its function being uncertain. After removal of 2 bases from V and 7 bases from J, the junction contained 4 bases not matched to a gene. There are 15 residues in the CDR3. CDR3 protein: CASSQGTGGKNTQYF. CDR3 coding DNA: TGCGCCAGCAGTCAAGGGACAGGGGGCAAGAATACGCAGTATTTT.

Only a few counts were recorded for this clone. The chain recombines TRBV14 with TRBJ2-7, with 7 bases matching TRBD1. V lost 4 bases, J lost 7 bases, and 4 bases stayed unmatched. Germline loops: CDR1 SGHDN, CDR2 FVKESK. The CDR3 has 12 amino acids. The CDR3 DNA is TGTGCCAGCAGCCCCTACAGGGGAGAGCAGTACTTC. Protein: CASSPYRGEQYF.

The chain combines TRBV5-1 with TRBJ2-4; the match to TRBD1 covers 7 bases. V shed 4 bases, J shed 2 bases, and the junction held 6 bases outside the gene matches. This CDR3 is 15 amino acids long. Germline-derived CDR1 and CDR2 are SGHRS and YFSETQ. As DNA, the CDR3 is TGCGCCAGCAGCCCCTTGACAGGGACCAAAAACATTCAGTACTTC. Translating gives CASSPLTGTKNIQYF.

The chain joins TRBV7-9 to TRBJ2-3, with a possible D match to TRBD2 (5 bases). The germline gives CDR1 SEHNR, CDR2 FQNEAQ (reference sequence). The length of the CDR3 is 17 residues. V lost 3 bases and J lost 1, with 17 bases in between. CDR3 nucleotide sequence: TGTGCCAGCAGCTTCCATCGGTTAAGCGGTGGCACAGATACGCAGTATTTT. Protein sequence: CASSFHRLSGGTDTQYF.